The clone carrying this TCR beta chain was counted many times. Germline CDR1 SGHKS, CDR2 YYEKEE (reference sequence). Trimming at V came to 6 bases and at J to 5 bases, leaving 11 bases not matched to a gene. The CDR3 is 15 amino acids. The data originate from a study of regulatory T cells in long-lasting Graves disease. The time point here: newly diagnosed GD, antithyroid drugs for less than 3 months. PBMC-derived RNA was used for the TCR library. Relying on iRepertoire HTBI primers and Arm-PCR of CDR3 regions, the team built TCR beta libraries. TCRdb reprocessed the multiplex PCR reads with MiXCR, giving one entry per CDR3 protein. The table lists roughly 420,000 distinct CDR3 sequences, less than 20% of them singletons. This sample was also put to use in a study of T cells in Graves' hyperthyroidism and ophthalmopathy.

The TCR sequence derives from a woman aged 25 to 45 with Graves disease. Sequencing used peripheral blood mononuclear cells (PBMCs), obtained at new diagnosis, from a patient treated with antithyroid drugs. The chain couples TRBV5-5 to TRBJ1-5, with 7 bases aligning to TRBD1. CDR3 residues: CASNERGLGDQPQHF. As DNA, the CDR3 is TGTGCCAGCAACGAAAGGGGGCTCGGGGATCAGCCCCAGCATTTT.